This TCR beta chain was captured in a study of cytomegalovirus exposure and HLA in healthy donors. Study-level background: Early on, a data release was issued that held 65 million to 100 million unique TCRs from HLA-typed donors. Findings and caveats of the study: A list of roughly 180 TCR beta chains associated with cytomegalovirus was given. The authors judged a highly shared variant cluster likely a sequencing artifact.

With 6 bases removed from V and 4 bases from J, the gap between germline ends came to 10 bases. The CDR3 runs 12 residues. CDR1 is LNHDA and CDR2 is SQIVND in the germline V gene (reference sequence). A note on this clone: Antigen specificity is unknown.

Both 60 Vbeta primers and 13 Jbeta primers went into the PCR. Data came from immunoSEQ multiplex PCR; TCRdb stores just in-frame clones and leaves some out. The sample yields about 160,000 clones, approximately 75% seen once. The J gene is TRBJ2-7, the V gene TRBV19, with D possibly TRBD1 on 6 matching bases. This sequence was found in a man aged 30 to 39 in good health and CMV-seropositive. The sequencing sample was made of PBMCs. The CDR3 loop reads CASRDQGYEQYF. As DNA, the CDR3 is TGTGCCAGTAGGGACCAGGGGTACGAGCAGTACTTC.